These 32 T cell receptor beta chains came from one sample sequenced in a study of cytomegalovirus exposure and HLA in healthy donors. The primer mix had 60 Vbeta and 13 Jbeta primers. Using immunoSEQ multiplex PCR, the repertoire was profiled, and TCRdb retains in-frame clones only, with some absent. The sample consists of about 100,000 clones, around 73% of them appearing once. The specimen sequenced was PBMCs. The receptors originated from a man aged 40-49 years in good health and CMV-seronegative.

The V call is TRBV4-3, the J call TRBJ2-5; maybe TRBD1 (7 bases). Germline V lookup: CDR1 LGHNA, CDR2 YSLEER. V lost 4 bases, J lost 5 bases, and 17 bases lay in between. The CDR3 totals 15 residues. The CDR3 sequence: CASSRLTGSGETQYF. The CDR3 region has the DNA TGCGCCAGCAGCCGGTTGACAGGGAGCGGGGAGACCCAGTACTTC.

The chain recombines TRBV9 with TRBJ2-5; D call uncertain. The V gene lost 4 bases and the J gene lost 5 bases, with 12 bases spanning the gap. The CDR3 spans 13 residues. CDR1 is SGDLS, CDR2 YYNGEE, per germline. DNA of the CDR3: TGTGCCAGCAGCCCCCACAGTCGGGAGACCCAGTACTTC. It codes for CASSPHSRETQYF.

The chain joins TRBV9 to TRBJ1-1, with no clear D. The V end was cut by 3 bases, the J end by 0 bases, with 15 bases between. CDR1 and CDR2 from the germline V gene are SGDLS and YYNGEE. The CDR3 runs 16 residues. The CDR3 is CASSALREHLNTEAFF. For the CDR3, the DNA is TGTGCCAGCAGCGCGTTAAGGGAGCACTTGAACACTGAAGCTTTCTTT.

This chain links TRBV11-2 with TRBJ1-2, with TRBD1 identical over 7 bases. V shed 5 bases, J shed 5 bases, and the junction held 5 bases outside the gene matches. This CDR3 has 13 residues. Germline values: CDR1 SGHAT, CDR2 FQNNGV. The DNA for the CDR3 is TGTGCCAGCAGCATCGGGACAGAGTATGGCTACACCTTC. Translated: CASSIGTEYGYTF.

The chain combines TRBV5-1 with TRBJ2-2; D is unresolved. With 0 bases removed from V and 3 bases from J, the gap between germline ends came to 9 bases. Per germline, CDR1 SGHRS and CDR2 YFSETQ. The CDR3 contains 15 residues. The CDR3 nucleotides read TGCGCCAGCAGCTTGGGTCAAACACACACCGGGGAGCTGTTTTTT. Translation: CASSLGQTHTGELFF.

The CDR3 DNA reads TGTGCCAGCAGCCGTGGGACAGGGGGTGAGCAGTTCTTC. Amino acids: CASSRGTGGEQFF. The J gene is TRBJ2-1, the V gene TRBV7-9, with 11 bases matching TRBD1. CDR1 and CDR2 from the germline V gene are SEHNR and FQNEAQ (reference sequence). Germline trimming cut 5 bases from V and 9 bases from J; bases unmatched to any gene: 3. This CDR3 region has 13 residues.

This chain joins TRBV5-1 and TRBJ1-2, with 10 bases fitting TRBD1. V lost 5 bases to trimming and J lost 4 bases; unmatched junction nucleotides: 8. The CDR3 is made up of 15 amino acids. Germline loops: CDR1 SGHRS, CDR2 YFSETQ. The CDR3, as DNA: TGCGCCAGCAGGGCGACGGGACAGGGGATCTATGGCTACACCTTC. Its protein product is CASRATGQGIYGYTF.

This clone has at least ten counts. The V call is TRBV14, the J call TRBJ1-1; 7 bases align to TRBD1. The CDR3 runs 15 residues. The ends lost 3 bases at V and 0 bases at J; junction bases unmatched: 4. Per germline, CDR1 SGHDN and CDR2 FVKESK. CDR3 in DNA: TGTGCCAGCAGCCAGCAGGGGGGTATGAACACTGAAGCTTTCTTT. As protein: CASSQQGGMNTEAFF.

The chain carries TRBV6-5 and TRBJ2-2; D is possibly TRBD1 (5 bases). This CDR3 is built from 15 residues. Deletions cut 0 bases from V and 7 bases from J, with 12 bases between. Germline assignment: CDR1 MNHEY and CDR2 SVGAGI. The CDR3 loop is CASSYSPGLFGELFF. The DNA of the CDR3 is TGTGCCAGCAGTTACTCCCCAGGGTTATTCGGGGAGCTGTTTTTT.

V gene TRBV4-2 combines with J gene TRBJ2-7; 9 nucleotides align to TRBD2. Looked up from germline, CDR1 is LGHNA and CDR2 is YNFKEQ. The CDR3 consists of 13 residues. V lost 8 bases to trimming and J lost 3 bases; unmatched junction nucleotides: 5. Here the CDR3 DNA reads TGTGCCAGCGGTAGCGGGGGAGGCTACGAGCAGTACTTC. This translates into CASGSGGGYEQYF.

J is TRBJ2-5 and V is TRBV5-1, with 7 nucleotides matching TRBD2. J lost 2 bases, V lost 2 bases, and 6 bases had no gene match. The CDR3 loop spans 15 amino acids. Germline V gene data show CDR1 as SGHRS and CDR2 as YFSETQ. CDR3 sequence: CASSLQRGEQETQYF. Written as DNA, the CDR3 is TGCGCCAGCAGCTTACAGCGGGGCGAACAAGAGACCCAGTACTTC.

The V gene is TRBV7-9, the J gene TRBJ2-7, with D uncertain. The germline V gene has CDR1 SEHNR and CDR2 FQNEAQ (reference sequence). With 5 bases removed from V and 6 bases from J, the gap between germline ends came to 8 bases. The CDR3 spans 11 residues. CDR3 amino acids: CASSLGPEQYF. CDR3 coding DNA: TGTGCCAGCAGCCTAGGGCCCGAGCAGTACTTC.

The chain combines TRBV7-8 with TRBJ2-5; TRBD1 matches 7 bases. With 5 bases clipped from V and 1 base from J, the junction kept 1 base outside the gene matches. The CDR3 is 13 residues long. Germline CDR1 and CDR2: SGHVS and FQNEAQ. Here the CDR3 reads CASSGTVQETQYF. CDR3 sequence (DNA): TGTGCCAGCAGCGGGACAGTCCAAGAGACCCAGTACTTC.

This clone was found a few times. The rearrangement links TRBV2 to TRBJ2-3; maybe TRBD2 (6 bases). Per the germline V gene, CDR1 is SNHLY and CDR2 is FYNNEI. The CDR3 totals 15 residues. Trimming stripped 5 bases from V and 6 bases from J, with 18 bases between. CDR3 amino acids: CASSQWTEGLDTQYF. In nucleotides, the CDR3 is TGTGCCAGCAGTCAGTGGACGGAGGGACTGGATACGCAGTATTTT.

Written as DNA, the CDR3 is TGTGCCAGCAGCCCACACAGTTCTTCCTGGACTGGGGCCAACGTCCTGACTTTC. Its protein product is CASSPHSSSWTGANVLTF. This chain joins TRBV11-3 and TRBJ2-6; D is unclear. Trimming pared 5 bases from V and 2 bases from J, leaving 19 bases between. The CDR3 is 18 residues long. Germline CDR1 and CDR2: SGHNT and YENEEA.

The chain recombines TRBV5-6 with TRBJ2-3, with D perhaps matching TRBD2 (5 bases). Trimming pared 2 bases from V and 6 bases from J, leaving 10 bases between. The CDR3 length is 13 residues. Looked up from germline, CDR1 is SGHDT and CDR2 is YYEEEE. This CDR3 reads CASSFEGADTQYF. As DNA, the CDR3 is TGTGCCAGCAGCTTTGAGGGCGCGGATACGCAGTATTTT.

The chain recombines TRBV13 with TRBJ1-4, with a possible D match to TRBD1 (5 bases). Germline CDR1 and CDR2: PRHDT and FYEKMQ (reference sequence). V was trimmed by 5 bases and J by 11 bases, leaving 9 bases between them. CDR3 length equals 11 residues. As DNA, the CDR3 is TGTGCCAGCAGCCAGGGAGGGAAACTGTTTTTT. Protein product: CASSQGGKLFF.

The V call is TRBV2, the J call TRBJ1-1; 8 positions agree with TRBD1. The trim removed 5 bases at V and 5 bases at J, leaving 10 bases unmatched. The length of the CDR3 is 15 residues. Germline-derived CDR1 and CDR2 are SNHLY and FYNNEI. For the CDR3, the DNA is TGTGCCAGCAGTCAGACCGGACAGGGAGAAACTGAAGCTTTCTTT. Translating it yields CASSQTGQGETEAFF.

The chain is built from TRBV9 and TRBJ1-5, with D unclear. CDR1 is SGDLS and CDR2 is YYNGEE in the germline V gene. CDR3 size: 14 residues. V was clipped by 0 bases and J by 4 bases, with 8 bases between them. The CDR3 is CASSVDGINQPQHF. Here the CDR3 DNA reads TGTGCCAGCAGCGTAGACGGGATAAATCAGCCCCAGCATTTT. The full variable domain, with the rest looked up from reference TRBV9 and TRBJ1-5, is DSGVTQTPKHLITATGQRVTLRCSPRSGDLSVYWYQQSLDQGLQFLIQYYNGEERAKGNILERFSAQQFPDLHSELNLSSLELGDSALYFCASSVDGINQPQHFGDGTRLSIL.

The V call is TRBV7-2, the J call TRBJ2-7, with D possibly being TRBD2 (5 bases). This CDR3 is 15 amino acids long. CDR1 and CDR2 (germline): SGHTA, FQGNSA. V was trimmed by 2 bases and J by 3 bases, leaving 14 bases between them. CDR3 sequence: CASSLSHLEGYEQYF. In DNA form, the CDR3 reads TGTGCCAGCAGCTTATCTCACCTTGAGGGCTACGAGCAGTACTTC.

The chain employs TRBV29-1 and TRBJ2-5, with 7 bases that match TRBD1. The ends lost 4 bases at V and 5 bases at J; junction bases unmatched: 7. The CDR3 has 13 residues. The germline V gene encodes CDR1 SQVTM and CDR2 ANQGSEA. CDR3 coding DNA: TGCAGCGTTGGGTGGCAGGGGGATGAGACCCAGTACTTC. Amino acid sequence: CSVGWQGDETQYF.

The rearrangement uses TRBV10-3 and TRBJ2-5, with TRBD1 matching over 7 bases. Germline V gives CDR1 ENHRY, CDR2 SYGVKD. There are 14 residues in the CDR3. V shed 8 bases, J shed 2 bases, and the junction held 8 bases outside the gene matches. Written as DNA, the CDR3 is TGTGCCATCTGCGACGGGACAGCTCAAGAGACCCAGTACTTC. It is translated as CAICDGTAQETQYF.

This clone was recorded a few times. This rearrangement joins TRBV6-5 to TRBJ1-3; a possible D gene is TRBD1 (6 bases). This CDR3 is built from 15 residues. CDR1 and CDR2 (germline): MNHEY, SVGAGI. The ends were cut back, 2 bases at V and 2 bases at J, with 10 bases in the middle. The CDR3 protein is CASSYRTAAGNTIYF. The DNA for the CDR3 is TGTGCCAGCAGTTACCGGACAGCAGCTGGAAACACCATATATTTT.

The chain carries TRBV4-3 and TRBJ2-7; tentatively, D is TRBD1 (6 bases). The CDR3 contains 16 residues. The germline CDR1 and CDR2 sequences are LGHNA and YSLEER. The ends were cut back, 3 bases at V and 4 bases at J, with 19 bases in the middle. The CDR3 sequence: CASSHTSRTARYEQYF. In DNA form, the CDR3 reads TGCGCCAGCAGCCATACTTCTAGGACAGCTAGATACGAGCAGTACTTC.

This chain links TRBV6-1 with TRBJ2-7; maybe TRBD2 (5 bases). The CDR3 sequence is 15 residues long. V lost 5 bases, J lost 3 bases, and 17 bases lay in between. Germline V gene lookup returns CDR1 MNHNS and CDR2 SASEGT. The CDR3 loop is CASSIRPEAYYEQYF. Written as DNA, the CDR3 is TGTGCCAGCAGTATAAGACCGGAGGCTTACTACGAGCAGTACTTC.

The genes are TRBV5-1 and TRBJ2-5, with 9 nucleotides matching TRBD2. Germline CDR1 SGHRS, CDR2 YFSETQ. This CDR3 contains 15 residues. Unmatched junction bases numbered 5, after V lost 3 bases and J lost 2 bases. The CDR3 loop reads CASSWGLALQETQYF. The CDR3 coding sequence is TGCGCCAGCAGCTGGGGACTAGCTCTACAAGAGACCCAGTACTTC.

Only a few counts were recorded for this clone. The CDR3 coding sequence is TGTGCCAGCAGTTGGGGGGCGGGAGGCACTGAAGCTTTCTTT. Protein sequence: CASSWGAGGTEAFF. This chain links TRBV2 with TRBJ1-1; D might be TRBD1 (6 bases). V shed 5 bases and J shed 4 bases, with 14 bases lying between them. CDR3 length: 14 residues. Germline CDR1 and CDR2: SNHLY and FYNNEI.

The chain links TRBV18 to TRBJ1-2; possibly TRBD1 for D (5 bases). This CDR3 spans 16 amino acids. Germline CDR1 KGHSH, CDR2 LQKENI. Trimming pared 0 bases from V and 3 bases from J, leaving 14 bases between. CDR3 coding DNA: TGTGCCAGCTCACCACCACGAGCAGGGCCAGACTATGGCTACACCTTC. Its protein is CASSPPRAGPDYGYTF. Together with reference TRBV18 and TRBJ1-2, the CDR3 gives the full variable domain: NAGVMQNPRHLVRRRGQEARLRCSPMKGHSHVYWYRQLPEEGLKFMVYLQKENIIDESGMPKERFSAEFPKEGPSILRIQQVVRGDSAAYFCASSPPRAGPDYGYTFGSGTRLTVV.

In this sample, this clone turned up a few times. The chain links TRBV5-4 to TRBJ1-1; 9 bases are a match to TRBD1. Germline V lookup: CDR1 SGHNT, CDR2 YYREEE (reference sequence). Trimming cost V 3 bases and J 5 bases; bases outside gene matches: 2. This CDR3 has 13 amino acids. The CDR3 nucleotides are TGTGCCAGCAGCTGGGACAGGGCTACTGAAGCTTTCTTT. Its protein is CASSWDRATEAFF.

The chain employs TRBV10-3 and TRBJ2-3; the match to TRBD2 covers 10 bases. Losses at the gene ends were 7 bases for V and 5 bases for J; bases not matched to a gene: 6. This CDR3 spans 14 amino acids. Germline values: CDR1 ENHRY, CDR2 SYGVKD. The DNA of the CDR3 is TGTGCCATCATGCCTAGCGGGGGCATAGATACGCAGTATTTT. It translates to CAIMPSGGIDTQYF.

Comment on this clone: Given the absence of the conserved phenylalanine or tryptophan at the CDR3 end, a read error is likely. This sequence joins TRBV6-5 and TRBJ1-2; 8 nucleotides match TRBD1. The CDR3 is 14 residues long. CDR1 and CDR2 from the germline V gene are MNHEY and SVGAGI. V was clipped by 2 bases and J by 4 bases; unmatched bases: 3. DNA of the CDR3: TGTGCCAGCAGTTACCAACAGGGGGGCTATGGCTACACCGTC. Translation gives CASSYQQGGYGYTV.

The chain joins TRBV28 to TRBJ2-2; 11 nucleotides line up with TRBD1. Germline CDR1 reads MDHEN; CDR2 reads SYDVKM. V trimming: 4 bases; J trimming: 3 bases; junction bases outside the gene matches: 1. CDR3 size: 15 residues. In DNA form, the CDR3 reads TGTGCCAGCAGTTGGGGACAGGGGGACACCGGGGAGCTGTTTTTT. Amino acid sequence: CASSWGQGDTGELFF.